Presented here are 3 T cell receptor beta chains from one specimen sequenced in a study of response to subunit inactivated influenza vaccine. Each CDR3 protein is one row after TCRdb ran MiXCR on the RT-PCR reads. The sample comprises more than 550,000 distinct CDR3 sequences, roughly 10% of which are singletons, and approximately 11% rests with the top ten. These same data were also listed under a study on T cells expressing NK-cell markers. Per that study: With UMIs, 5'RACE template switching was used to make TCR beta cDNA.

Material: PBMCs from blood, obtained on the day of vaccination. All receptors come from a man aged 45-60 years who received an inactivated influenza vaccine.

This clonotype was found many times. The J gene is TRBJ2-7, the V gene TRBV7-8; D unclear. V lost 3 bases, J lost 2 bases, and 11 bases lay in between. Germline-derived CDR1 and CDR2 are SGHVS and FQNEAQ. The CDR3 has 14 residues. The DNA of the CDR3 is TGTGCCAGCAGCTTCATAGGACGGGCCTACGAGCAGTACTTC. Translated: CASSFIGRAYEQYF.

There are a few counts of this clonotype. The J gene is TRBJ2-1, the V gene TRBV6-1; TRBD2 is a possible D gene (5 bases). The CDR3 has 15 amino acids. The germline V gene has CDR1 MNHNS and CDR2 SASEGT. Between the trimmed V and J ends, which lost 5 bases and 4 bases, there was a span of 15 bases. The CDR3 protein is CASSPLGRGYNEQFF. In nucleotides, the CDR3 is TGTGCCAGCAGTCCACTAGGTCGTGGGTACAATGAGCAGTTCTTC.

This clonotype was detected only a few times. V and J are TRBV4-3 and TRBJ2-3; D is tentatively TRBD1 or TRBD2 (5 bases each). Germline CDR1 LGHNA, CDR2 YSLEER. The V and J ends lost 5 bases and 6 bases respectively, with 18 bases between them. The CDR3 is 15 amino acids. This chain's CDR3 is CASSYIRGQVDTQYF. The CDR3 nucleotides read TGCGCCAGCAGCTACATCCGGGGCCAAGTTGATACGCAGTATTTT.